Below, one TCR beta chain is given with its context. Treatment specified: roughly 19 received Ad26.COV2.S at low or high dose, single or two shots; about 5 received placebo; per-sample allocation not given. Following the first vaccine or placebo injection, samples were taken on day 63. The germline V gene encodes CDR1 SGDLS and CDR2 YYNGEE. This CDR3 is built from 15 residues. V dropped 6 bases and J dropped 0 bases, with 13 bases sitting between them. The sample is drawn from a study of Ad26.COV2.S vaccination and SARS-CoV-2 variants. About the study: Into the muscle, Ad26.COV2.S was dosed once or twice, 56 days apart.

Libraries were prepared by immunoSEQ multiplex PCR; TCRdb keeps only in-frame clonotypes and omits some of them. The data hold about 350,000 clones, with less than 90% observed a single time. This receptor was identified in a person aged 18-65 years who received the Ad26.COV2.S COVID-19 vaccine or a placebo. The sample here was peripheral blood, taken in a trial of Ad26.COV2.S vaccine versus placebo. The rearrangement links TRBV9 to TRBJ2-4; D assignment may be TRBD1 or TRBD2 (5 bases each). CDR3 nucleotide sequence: TGTGCCAGCACCGAGGGACCTATAGCCAAAAACATTCAGTACTTC. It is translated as CASTEGPIAKNIQYF. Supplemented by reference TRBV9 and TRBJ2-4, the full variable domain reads DSGVTQTPKHLITATGQRVTLRCSPRSGDLSVYWYQQSLDQGLQFLIQYYNGEERAKGNILERFSAQQFPDLHSELNLSSLELGDSALYFCASTEGPIAKNIQYFGAGTRLSVL.